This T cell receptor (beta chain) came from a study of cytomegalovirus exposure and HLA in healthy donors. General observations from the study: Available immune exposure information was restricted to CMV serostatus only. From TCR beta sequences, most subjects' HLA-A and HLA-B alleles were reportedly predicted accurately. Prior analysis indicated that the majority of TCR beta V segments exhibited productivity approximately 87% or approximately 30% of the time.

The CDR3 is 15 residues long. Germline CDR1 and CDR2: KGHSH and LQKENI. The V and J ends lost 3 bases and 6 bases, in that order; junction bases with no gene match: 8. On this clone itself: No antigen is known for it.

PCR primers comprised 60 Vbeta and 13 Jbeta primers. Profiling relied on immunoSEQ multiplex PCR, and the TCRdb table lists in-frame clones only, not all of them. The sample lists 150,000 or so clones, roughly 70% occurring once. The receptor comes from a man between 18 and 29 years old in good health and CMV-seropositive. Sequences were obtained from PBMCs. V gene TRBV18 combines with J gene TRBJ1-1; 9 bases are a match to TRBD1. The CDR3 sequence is CASSPLGTGLAEAFF. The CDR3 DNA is TGTGCCAGCTCACCGCTCGGGACAGGGCTGGCTGAAGCTTTCTTT. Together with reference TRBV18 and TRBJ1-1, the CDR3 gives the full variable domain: NAGVMQNPRHLVRRRGQEARLRCSPMKGHSHVYWYRQLPEEGLKFMVYLQKENIIDESGMPKERFSAEFPKEGPSILRIQQVVRGDSAAYFCASSPLGTGLAEAFFGQGTRLTVV.